This T cell receptor beta chain was sequenced in a study of response to subunit inactivated influenza vaccine. Study-level findings and limits: The authors suggested that few new T cells are recruited per seasonal influenza vaccination.

This clonotype was counted at least ten times. Its antigen remains unknown. TCRdb re-derived calls from the RT-PCR reads in MiXCR, one entry per CDR3 protein. The sample includes about 240,000 distinct CDR3 sequences, less than 15% of them seen just once. Germline CDR1 reads MNHEY; CDR2 reads SVGEGT. Between the trimmed V and J ends, which lost 2 bases and 2 bases, there was a span of 18 bases. CDR3 length: 17 amino acids. The TCR was taken from a man aged 50 to 59 who received an inactivated influenza vaccine. The input for sequencing was non-naive T cells sorted from PBMCs, taken 14 days before vaccination. The chain recombines TRBV6-2 or TRBV6-3 with TRBJ2-5, with a tentative D call TRBD1 (5 bases). As DNA, the CDR3 is TGTGCCAGCAGTTACGGCAGGAGACAGCGCCTACAAGAGACCCAGTACTTC. It is translated as CASSYGRRQRLQETQYF.